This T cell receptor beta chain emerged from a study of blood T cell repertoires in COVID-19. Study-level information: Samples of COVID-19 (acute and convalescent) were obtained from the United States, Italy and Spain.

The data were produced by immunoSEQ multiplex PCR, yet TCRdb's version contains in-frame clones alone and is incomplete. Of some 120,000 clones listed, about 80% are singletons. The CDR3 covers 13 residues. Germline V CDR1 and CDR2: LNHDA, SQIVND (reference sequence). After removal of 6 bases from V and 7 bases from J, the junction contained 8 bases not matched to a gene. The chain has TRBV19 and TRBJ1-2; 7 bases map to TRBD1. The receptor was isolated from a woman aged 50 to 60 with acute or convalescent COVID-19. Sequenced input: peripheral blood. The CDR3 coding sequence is TGTGCCAGTAGCCTAGACAGGGAGACTGGCTACACCTTC. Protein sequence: CASSLDRETGYTF.